This T cell receptor (beta chain) came from a study of T cell responses to AZD1222 COVID-19 vaccine. The method was immunoSEQ multiplex PCR; TCRdb's version includes in-frame clones alone and lacks a portion of them. This sample has more than 95,000 clones; more than 75% occur once, and the top ten carry less than 4%. From germline, CDR1 is SGDLS and CDR2 YYNGEE. Germline trimming cut 5 bases from V and 4 bases from J; bases unmatched to any gene: 19. CDR3 length equals 20 residues. The TCR comes from an adult who received the AZD1222 COVID-19 vaccine. The specimen was peripheral blood, collected 28 days after the second AZD1222 dose. The rearrangement uses TRBV9 and TRBJ2-6; 9 positions agree with TRBD1. The CDR3 loop is CASRDREPGQGRSGANVLTF. CDR3 in DNA: TGTGCCAGCAGGGATCGCGAACCGGGACAGGGAAGGTCGGGGGCCAACGTCCTGACTTTC.